The T cell receptor beta chain described here comes from a study of blood T cell repertoires in COVID-19. The repertoire was sequenced with immunoSEQ multiplex PCR; TCRdb's copy has only in-frame clones and lacks some. In the table there are around 77,000 clones, around 84% of which are singletons. V was clipped by 4 bases and J by 8 bases, with 19 bases between them. Germline V lookup: CDR1 KGHDR, CDR2 SFDVKD. This CDR3 has 15 residues. The clonotype comes from a man between 65 and 85 years old with active or convalescent COVID-19. Sequenced sample: peripheral blood. The gene calls are TRBV24-1 and TRBJ1-2; no reliable D call. CDR3 loop: CATSEGDGKSGGYTF. The CDR3 nucleotides are TGTGCCACCAGTGAGGGAGACGGGAAATCAGGAGGCTACACCTTC.